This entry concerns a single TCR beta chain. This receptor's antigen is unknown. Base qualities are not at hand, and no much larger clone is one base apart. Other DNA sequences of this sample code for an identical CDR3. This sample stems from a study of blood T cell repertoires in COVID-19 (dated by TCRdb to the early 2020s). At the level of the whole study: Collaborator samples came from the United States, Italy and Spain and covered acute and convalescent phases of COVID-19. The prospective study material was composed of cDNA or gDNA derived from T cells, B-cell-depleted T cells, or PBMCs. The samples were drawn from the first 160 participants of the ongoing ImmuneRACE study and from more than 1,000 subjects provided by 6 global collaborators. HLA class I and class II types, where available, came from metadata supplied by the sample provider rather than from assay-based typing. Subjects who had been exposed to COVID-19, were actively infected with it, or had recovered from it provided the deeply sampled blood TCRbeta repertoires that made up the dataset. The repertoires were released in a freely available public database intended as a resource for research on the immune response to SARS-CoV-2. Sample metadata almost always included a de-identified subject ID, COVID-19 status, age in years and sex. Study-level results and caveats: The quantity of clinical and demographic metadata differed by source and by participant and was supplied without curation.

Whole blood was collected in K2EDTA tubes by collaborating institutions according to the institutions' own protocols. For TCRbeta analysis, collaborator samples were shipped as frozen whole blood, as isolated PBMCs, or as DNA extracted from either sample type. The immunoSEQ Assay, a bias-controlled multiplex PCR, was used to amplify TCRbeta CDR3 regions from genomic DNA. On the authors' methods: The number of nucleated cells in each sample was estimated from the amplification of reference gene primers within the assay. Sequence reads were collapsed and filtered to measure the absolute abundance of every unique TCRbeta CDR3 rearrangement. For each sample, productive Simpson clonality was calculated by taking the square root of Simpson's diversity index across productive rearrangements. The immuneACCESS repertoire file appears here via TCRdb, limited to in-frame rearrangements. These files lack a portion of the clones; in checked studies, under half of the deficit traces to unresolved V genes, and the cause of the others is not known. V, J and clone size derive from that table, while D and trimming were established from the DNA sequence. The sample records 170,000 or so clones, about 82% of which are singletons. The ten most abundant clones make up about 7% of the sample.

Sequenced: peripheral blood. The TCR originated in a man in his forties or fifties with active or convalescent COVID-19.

The base sequence is TGTGCCAGCAGTTACTCCGGAGGGGACTATGGCTACACCTTC. It is translated as CASSYSGGDYGYTF. Recombination joined TRBV6-5 with TRBJ1-2, with TRBD1 as a weak D call on 5 bases. Including cysteine and phenylalanine, the CDR3 has 14 amino acids. Kept here is only the CDR3 DNA, which spans 42 bases and is read in frame from base 1. The germline V gene provides CDR1 MNHEY and CDR2 SVGAGI. V and J are truncated by 0 bases and 3 bases respectively, leaving an intervening sequence of 8 bases.